The TCR beta chain described here comes from a study of T cell responses to AZD1222 COVID-19 vaccine. Looking at the study overall: Pooling of second doses given at about 4 or about 12 weeks was done.

Sequenced by immunoSEQ multiplex PCR; TCRdb stores in-frame clones only, minus some. Of roughly 120,000 clones in the sample, roughly 88% are singletons; the top ten hold less than 4.5%. This CDR3 has 16 residues. Germline CDR1 SGHDT, CDR2 YYEEEE. V shed 4 bases and J shed 5 bases, with 19 bases lying between them. This clone was seen a single time. The origin of this receptor is an adult in good health. This specimen consisted of peripheral blood, obtained on day 0 of AZD1222 vaccination. The rearrangement uses TRBV5-6 and TRBJ1-3; D might be TRBD1 (6 bases). CDR3 nucleotide sequence: TGTGCCAGCAGCCCAACCGGACAGCTCGATCGAAACACCATATATTTT. Protein: CASSPTGQLDRNTIYF.